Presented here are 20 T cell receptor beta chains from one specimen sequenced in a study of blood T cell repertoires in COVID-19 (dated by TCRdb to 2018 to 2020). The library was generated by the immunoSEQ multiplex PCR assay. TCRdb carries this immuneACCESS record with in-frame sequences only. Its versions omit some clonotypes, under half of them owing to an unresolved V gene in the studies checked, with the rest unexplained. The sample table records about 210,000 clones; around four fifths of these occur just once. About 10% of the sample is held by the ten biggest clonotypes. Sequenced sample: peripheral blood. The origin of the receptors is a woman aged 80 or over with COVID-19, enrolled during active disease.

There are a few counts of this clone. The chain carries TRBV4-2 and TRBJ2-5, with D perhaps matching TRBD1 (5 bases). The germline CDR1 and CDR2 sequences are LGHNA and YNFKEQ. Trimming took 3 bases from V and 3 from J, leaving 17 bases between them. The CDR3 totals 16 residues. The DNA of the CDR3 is TGTGCCAGCAGCCAGGGCAGTGGTGTCAGGGAAGAGACCCAGTACTTC. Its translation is CASSQGSGVREETQYF.

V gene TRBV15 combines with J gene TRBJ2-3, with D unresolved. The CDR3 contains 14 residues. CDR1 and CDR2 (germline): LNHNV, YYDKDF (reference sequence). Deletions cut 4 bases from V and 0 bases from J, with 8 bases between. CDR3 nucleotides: TGTGCCACCAGCACCCTTACTAGCACAGATACGCAGTATTTT. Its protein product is CATSTLTSTDTQYF.

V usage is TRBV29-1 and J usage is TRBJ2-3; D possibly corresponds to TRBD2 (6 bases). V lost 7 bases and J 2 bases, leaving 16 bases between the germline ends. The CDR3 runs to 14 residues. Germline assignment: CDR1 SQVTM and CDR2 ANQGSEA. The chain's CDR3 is CSAAFAGNTDTQYF. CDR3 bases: TGCAGCGCCGCATTTGCGGGGAACACAGATACGCAGTATTTT.

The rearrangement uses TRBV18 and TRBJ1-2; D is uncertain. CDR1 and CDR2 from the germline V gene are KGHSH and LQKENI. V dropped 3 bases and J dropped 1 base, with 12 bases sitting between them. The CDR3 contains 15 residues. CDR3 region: CASSPLEVRNYGYTF. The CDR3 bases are TGTGCCAGCTCACCTCTGGAGGTCCGTAACTATGGCTACACCTTC. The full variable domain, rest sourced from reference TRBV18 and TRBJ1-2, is NAGVMQNPRHLVRRRGQEARLRCSPMKGHSHVYWYRQLPEEGLKFMVYLQKENIIDESGMPKERFSAEFPKEGPSILRIQQVVRGDSAAYFCASSPLEVRNYGYTFGSGTRLTVV.

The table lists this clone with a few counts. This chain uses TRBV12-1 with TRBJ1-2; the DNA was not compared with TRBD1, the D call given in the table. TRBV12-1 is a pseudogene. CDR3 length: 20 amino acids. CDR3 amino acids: CASSLRLPGTGSNGNYGYTF. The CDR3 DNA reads TGTGCCAGCAGCCTTAGGCTACCCGGGACAGGGTCTAATGGGAACTATGGCTACACCTTC.

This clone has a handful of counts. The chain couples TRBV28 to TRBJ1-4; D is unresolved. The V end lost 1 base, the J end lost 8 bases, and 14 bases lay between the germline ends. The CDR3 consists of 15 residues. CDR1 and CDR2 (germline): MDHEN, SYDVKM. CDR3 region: CASSLLEAKVEKLFF. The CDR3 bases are TGTGCCAGCAGTTTATTGGAGGCCAAAGTGGAAAAACTGTTTTTT.

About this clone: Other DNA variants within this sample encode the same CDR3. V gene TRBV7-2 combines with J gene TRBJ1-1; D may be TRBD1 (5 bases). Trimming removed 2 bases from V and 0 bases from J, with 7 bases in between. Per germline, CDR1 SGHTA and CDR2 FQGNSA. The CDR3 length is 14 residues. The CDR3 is CASSLTGLNTEAFF. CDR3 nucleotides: TGTGCCAGCAGCTTAACAGGATTGAACACTGAAGCTTTCTTT.

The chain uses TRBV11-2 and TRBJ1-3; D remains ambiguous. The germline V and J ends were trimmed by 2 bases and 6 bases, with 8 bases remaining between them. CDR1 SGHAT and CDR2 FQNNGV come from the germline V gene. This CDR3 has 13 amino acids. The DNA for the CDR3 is TGTGCCAGCAGCTTATCTTTCTTAAACACCATATATTTT. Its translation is CASSLSFLNTIYF.

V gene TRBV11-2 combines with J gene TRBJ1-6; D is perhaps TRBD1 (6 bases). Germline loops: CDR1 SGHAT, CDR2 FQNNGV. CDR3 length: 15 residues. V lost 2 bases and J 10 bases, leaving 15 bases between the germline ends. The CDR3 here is CASSLLDRMESPLHF. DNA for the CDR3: TGTGCCAGCAGCTTATTAGACAGGATGGAATCACCCCTCCACTTT.

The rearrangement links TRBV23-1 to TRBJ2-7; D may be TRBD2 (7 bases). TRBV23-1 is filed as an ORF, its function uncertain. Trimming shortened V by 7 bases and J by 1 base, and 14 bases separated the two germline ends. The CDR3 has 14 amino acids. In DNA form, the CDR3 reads TGCGCCAGCATCGACGGGGGGCTTTCCTACGAGCAGTACGTC. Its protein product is CASIDGGLSYEQYV.

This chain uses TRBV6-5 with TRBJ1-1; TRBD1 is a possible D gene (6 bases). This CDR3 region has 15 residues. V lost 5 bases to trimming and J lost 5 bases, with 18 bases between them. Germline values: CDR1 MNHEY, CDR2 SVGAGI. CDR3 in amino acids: CASSPGGGGGTEAFF. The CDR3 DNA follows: TGTGCCAGCAGTCCCGGGGGAGGGGGGGGGACTGAAGCTTTCTTT.

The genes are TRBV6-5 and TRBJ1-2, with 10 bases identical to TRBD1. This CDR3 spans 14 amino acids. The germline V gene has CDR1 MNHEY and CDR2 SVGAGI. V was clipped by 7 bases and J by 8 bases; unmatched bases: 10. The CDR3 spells CASTPTGGAKGYTF. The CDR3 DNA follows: TGTGCCAGCACGCCGACAGGGGGCGCAAAAGGCTACACCTTC.

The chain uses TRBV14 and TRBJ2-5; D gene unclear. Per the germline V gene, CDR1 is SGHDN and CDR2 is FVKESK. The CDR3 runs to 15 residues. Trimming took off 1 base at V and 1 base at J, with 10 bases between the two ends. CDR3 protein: CASSQGWAFQETQYF. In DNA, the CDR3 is TGTGCCAGCAGCCAAGGTTGGGCTTTCCAAGAGACCCAGTACTTC.

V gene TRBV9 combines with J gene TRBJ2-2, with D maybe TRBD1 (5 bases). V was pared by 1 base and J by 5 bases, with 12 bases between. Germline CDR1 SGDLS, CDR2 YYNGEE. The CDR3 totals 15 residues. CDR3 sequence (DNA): TGTGCCAGCAGCGTATTAGGGGATGGAACCGGGGAGCTGTTTTTT. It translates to CASSVLGDGTGELFF.

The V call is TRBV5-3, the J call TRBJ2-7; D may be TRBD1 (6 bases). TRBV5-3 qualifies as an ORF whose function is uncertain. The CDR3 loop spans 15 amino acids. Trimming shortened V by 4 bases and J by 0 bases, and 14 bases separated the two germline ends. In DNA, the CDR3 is TGTGCCAGAAGCCACAGGGACGGCAGCTCCTACGAGCAGTACTTC. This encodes CARSHRDGSSYEQYF.

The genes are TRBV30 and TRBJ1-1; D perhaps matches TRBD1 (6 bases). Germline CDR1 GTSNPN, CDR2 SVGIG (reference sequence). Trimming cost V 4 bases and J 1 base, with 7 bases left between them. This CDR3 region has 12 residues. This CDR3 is CAWKGGNTEAFF. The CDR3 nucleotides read TGTGCCTGGAAAGGGGGGAACACTGAAGCTTTCTTT.

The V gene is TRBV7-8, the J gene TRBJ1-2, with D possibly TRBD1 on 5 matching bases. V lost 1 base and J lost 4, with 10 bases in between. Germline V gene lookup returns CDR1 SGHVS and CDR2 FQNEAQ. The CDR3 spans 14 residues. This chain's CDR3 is CASSLGGVGYGYTF. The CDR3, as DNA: TGTGCCAGCAGCTTAGGGGGGGTCGGCTATGGCTACACCTTC.

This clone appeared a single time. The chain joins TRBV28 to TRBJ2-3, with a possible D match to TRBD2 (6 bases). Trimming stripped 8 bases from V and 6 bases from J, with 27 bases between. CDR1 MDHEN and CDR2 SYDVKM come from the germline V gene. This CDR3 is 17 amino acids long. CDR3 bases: TGTGCCAGCGGGAACCATGGGCGGGGCGGCGGTTTTGATACGCAGTATTTT. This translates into CASGNHGRGGGFDTQYF.

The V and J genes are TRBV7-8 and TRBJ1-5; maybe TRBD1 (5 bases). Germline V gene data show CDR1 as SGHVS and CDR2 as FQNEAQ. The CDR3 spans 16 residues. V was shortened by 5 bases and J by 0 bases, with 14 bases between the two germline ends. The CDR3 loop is CASSGGGAYSNQPQHF. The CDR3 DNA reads TGTGCCAGCAGCGGGGGAGGGGCTTATAGCAATCAGCCCCAGCATTTT.

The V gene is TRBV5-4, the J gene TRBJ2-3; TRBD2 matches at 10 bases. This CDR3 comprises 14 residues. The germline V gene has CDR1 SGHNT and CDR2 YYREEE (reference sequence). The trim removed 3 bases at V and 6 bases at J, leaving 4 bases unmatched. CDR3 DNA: TGTGCCAGCAGCTCGATGGGACTAGCGGATACGCAGTATTTT. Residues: CASSSMGLADTQYF.